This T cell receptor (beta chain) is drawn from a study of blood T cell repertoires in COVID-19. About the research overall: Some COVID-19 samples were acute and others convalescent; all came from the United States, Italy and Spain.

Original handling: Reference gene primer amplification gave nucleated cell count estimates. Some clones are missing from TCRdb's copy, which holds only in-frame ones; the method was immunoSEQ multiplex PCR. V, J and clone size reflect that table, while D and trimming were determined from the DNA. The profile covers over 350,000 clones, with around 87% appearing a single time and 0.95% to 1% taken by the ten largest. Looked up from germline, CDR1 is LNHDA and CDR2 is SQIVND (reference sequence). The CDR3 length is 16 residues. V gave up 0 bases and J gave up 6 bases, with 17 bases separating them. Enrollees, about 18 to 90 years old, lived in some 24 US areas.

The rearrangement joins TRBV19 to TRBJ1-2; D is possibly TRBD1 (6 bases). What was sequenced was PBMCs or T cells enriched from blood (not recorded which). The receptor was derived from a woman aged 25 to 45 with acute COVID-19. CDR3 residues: CASSIEARQGRHGYTF. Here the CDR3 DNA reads TGTGCCAGTAGTATAGAGGCCCGGCAGGGGCGGCATGGCTACACCTTC.